The 32 T cell receptor beta chains reported below all come from one sample, sequenced in a study of type 1 regulatory T cells listed by TCRdb under 2021. This sample was sequenced with an Illumina MiSeq. TCRdb handled the public reads itself, with Q25 trimming in fastp and clone calling in MiXCR, and kept productive beta chains. Entries are consolidated by CDR3 protein sequence, retaining the most common genes and DNA. The sample has roughly 21,000 distinct CDR3 sequences on record, about half of them singletons. Jointly, the top ten make up 4.8% of the sample. No antigens are known for them. The specimen was cultured T cells, either the whole culture or a sorted T cell fraction (not recorded which). These receptors all come from a human donor in good health.

The J gene is TRBJ1-1, the V gene TRBV4-2, with TRBD1 as a possible D gene (6 bases). The CDR3 is 15 residues long. The V end lost 0 bases, the J end lost 11 bases, and 19 bases lay between the germline ends. Germline assignment: CDR1 LGHNA and CDR2 YNFKEQ. CDR3 bases: TGTGCCAGCAGCCAAGAAGGGGTAGGGGGAGTTGAGGCTTTCTTT. This gives the protein CASSQEGVGGVEAFF.

The chain joins TRBV5-1 to TRBJ1-2; TRBD1 is a possible D gene (6 bases). The germline CDR1 and CDR2 sequences are SGHRS and YFSETQ. Trimming took 2 bases from V and 6 from J, leaving 14 bases between them. The CDR3 extends over 14 amino acids. The CDR3 here is CASSLQGFQDGYTF. CDR3 coding DNA: TGCGCCAGCAGCTTACAGGGTTTTCAAGATGGCTACACCTTC. Variable domain in full (rest from reference TRBV5-1 and TRBJ1-2): KAGVTQTPRYLIKTRGQQVTLSCSPISGHRSVSWYQQTPGQGLQFLFEYFSETQRNKGNFPGRFSGRQFSNSRSEMNVSTLELGDSALYLCASSLQGFQDGYTFGSGTRLTVV.

This clonotype was recorded once. The chain carries TRBV19 and TRBJ1-4; D might be TRBD1 (5 bases). Trimming cost V 10 bases and J 3 bases, with 18 bases left between them. The germline V gene encodes CDR1 LNHDA and CDR2 SQIVND (reference sequence). The CDR3 is 15 amino acids. The CDR3 is CATASEGPSNEKLFF. CDR3 in DNA: TGTGCCACCGCAAGCGAGGGGCCTTCTAATGAAAAACTGTTTTTT.

This clonotype showed up just a few times. V is TRBV6-5 and J is TRBJ1-2; TRBD1 is a possible D gene (5 bases). The CDR3 length is 17 residues. The V end lost 5 bases, the J end lost 1 base, and 20 bases lay between the germline ends. CDR1 and CDR2 (germline): MNHEY, SVGAGI. This CDR3 is CASSLWALGGDNYGYTF. DNA for the CDR3: TGTGCCAGCAGTCTTTGGGCCCTAGGAGGGGATAACTATGGCTACACCTTC.

V gene TRBV18 combines with J gene TRBJ1-3; TRBD1 aligns across 9 bases. Germline loops: CDR1 KGHSH, CDR2 LQKENI. Unmatched junction bases numbered 3, after V lost 3 bases and J lost 0 bases. CDR3 size: 16 residues. CDR3 residues: CASSPGTGNSGNTIYF. The CDR3 nucleotides read TGTGCCAGCTCACCCGGGACAGGGAACTCTGGAAACACCATATATTTT. Looking up the rest from reference TRBV18 and TRBJ1-3 gives the full variable domain: NAGVMQNPRHLVRRRGQEARLRCSPMKGHSHVYWYRQLPEEGLKFMVYLQKENIIDESGMPKERFSAEFPKEGPSILRIQQVVRGDSAAYFCASSPGTGNSGNTIYFGEGSWLTVV.

The J gene is TRBJ2-3, the V gene TRBV20-1, with D unclear. Per germline, CDR1 DFQATT and CDR2 SNEGSKA (reference sequence). Trimming stripped 3 bases from V and 6 bases from J, with 10 bases between. The CDR3 extends over 12 amino acids. CDR3 in DNA: TGCAGTGCTAGCCCCATGGCCGATACGCAGTATTTT. Translation gives CSASPMADTQYF.

This chain uses TRBV12-3 or TRBV12-4 with TRBJ1-5; 7 bases map to TRBD1. This CDR3 region has 15 residues. V lost 6 bases, J lost 2 bases, and 7 bases stayed unmatched. CDR3 nucleotides: TGTGCCAGCAGCGACAGGGTTGGGGGCAATCAGCCCCAGCATTTT. Its protein is CASSDRVGGNQPQHF.

The CDR3 nucleotides are TGTGCCAGCGGCGAGTCCTACGAGCAGTACTTC. Residues: CASGESYEQYF. The V and J genes are TRBV6-2 or TRBV6-3 and TRBJ2-7; no clear D. Germline values: CDR1 MNHEY, CDR2 SVGEGT. This CDR3 is 11 amino acids long. V lost 8 bases to trimming and J lost 1 base, with 6 bases between them.

As for this clonotype: One end of the junction varies from germline; a read error may be responsible. The rearrangement uses TRBV27 and TRBJ1-2, with D tentatively TRBD1 (5 bases). Germline CDR1 and CDR2: MNHEY and SMNVEV (reference sequence). This CDR3 has 15 amino acids. CDR3 nucleotide sequence: TGTGCCAGCAGTTTAACAGGCGATGCTAACTATGGCTACATCTTC. Encoded protein: CASSLTGDANYGYIF.

In the case of this clonotype: Here the CDR3 omits its conserved ending phenylalanine or tryptophan, so a read error is the likely source. The chain uses TRBV20-1 and TRBJ2-4, with 12 bases matching TRBD2. V dropped 3 bases and J dropped 3; count of bases not matched to a gene: 9. The CDR3 runs to 17 residues. CDR1 and CDR2 from the germline V gene are DFQATT and SNEGSKA (reference sequence). The CDR3 region has the DNA TGCAGTGCTAGGTCTAGCGGGGGGGCCATAGTCAAAAACATTCAGTACCTC. Its translation: CSARSSGGAIVKNIQYL.

By its share, this clonotype is medium-sized. This chain links TRBV20-1 with TRBJ2-1, with TRBD2 as a possible D gene (6 bases). V lost 6 bases to trimming and J lost 4 bases, with 19 bases between them. Germline V CDR1 and CDR2: DFQATT, SNEGSKA (reference sequence). This CDR3 has 15 amino acids. The CDR3 protein is CSARDLEGLYNEQFF. In DNA, the CDR3 is TGCAGTGCCCGGGACCTCGAGGGACTTTACAATGAGCAGTTCTTC.

Relative to its sample, this clonotype is medium-sized. CDR3: CASSRNRDRGNEQFF. Here the CDR3 DNA reads TGTGCCAGCAGTCGTAACCGGGACAGGGGCAATGAGCAGTTCTTC. This rearrangement joins TRBV12-3 or TRBV12-4 to TRBJ2-1; 10 bases map to TRBD1. V was pared by 5 bases and J by 6 bases, with 7 bases of the junction left unmatched. This CDR3 comprises 15 residues.

This clonotype turned up a few times. The V gene is TRBV12-3 or TRBV12-4, the J gene TRBJ1-3, with TRBD1 matching over 11 bases. CDR3 length: 16 residues. J was trimmed by 7 bases and V by 5 bases; bases with no gene match: 10. CDR3 nucleotides: TGTGCCAGCAGTCAGGGACAGGGGGTCTTAGGGAACACCATATATTTT. Protein: CASSQGQGVLGNTIYF.

V is TRBV5-4 and J is TRBJ2-2, with 15 positions matching TRBD2. The CDR3 has 17 amino acids. V was clipped by 3 bases and J by 4 bases; unmatched bases: 4. Germline CDR1 reads SGHNT; CDR2 reads YYREEE (reference sequence). The CDR3 coding sequence is TGTGCCAGCAGCTCGGGACTAGCGGGGGGCAGCACCGGGGAGCTGTTTTTT. As protein: CASSSGLAGGSTGELFF.

Written as DNA, the CDR3 is TGCGCCAGCAGCCACCAGACCGCGTCGGGTGGCTACACCTTC. This codes for CASSHQTASGGYTF. This chain joins TRBV4-3 and TRBJ1-2; D ambiguous. Germline CDR1 LGHNA, CDR2 YSLEER. Trimming stripped 3 bases from V and 7 bases from J, with 15 bases between. The CDR3 runs to 14 residues.

V and J are TRBV2 and TRBJ1-2; D unresolved. The CDR3 runs 14 residues. Trimming pared 7 bases from V and 2 bases from J, leaving 14 bases between. Germline V CDR1 and CDR2: SNHLY, FYNNEI. The CDR3 loop reads CASKRSLMNYGYTF. CDR3 bases: TGTGCCAGCAAACGGTCCCTCATGAACTATGGCTACACCTTC.

This rearrangement joins TRBV18 to TRBJ2-7, with TRBD1 matching 9 bases. Trimming cost V 4 bases and J 6 bases; bases outside gene matches: 7. Germline V gene data show CDR1 as KGHSH and CDR2 as LQKENI. The CDR3 runs to 14 residues. The CDR3: CASSLPGTGTEQYF. As DNA, the CDR3 is TGTGCCAGCTCACTGCCCGGGACAGGGACCGAGCAGTACTTC. Combining the CDR3 with reference TRBV18 and TRBJ2-7 gives the whole variable domain NAGVMQNPRHLVRRRGQEARLRCSPMKGHSHVYWYRQLPEEGLKFMVYLQKENIIDESGMPKERFSAEFPKEGPSILRIQQVVRGDSAAYFCASSLPGTGTEQYFGPGTRLTVT.

This clonotype has just one count. The rearrangement joins TRBV12-5 to TRBJ1-3; D call uncertain. The CDR3 totals 14 residues. Trimming pared 5 bases from V and 0 bases from J, leaving 8 bases between. Looked up from germline, CDR1 is LGHNT and CDR2 is FRNRAP. The CDR3 here is CASGPGISGNTIYF. Here the CDR3 DNA reads TGTGCTAGTGGTCCGGGGATCTCTGGAAACACCATATATTTT.

Remarks on this clonotype: A much larger clonotype is one base distant, so this may be a read error. The chain uses TRBV6-2 or TRBV6-3 and TRBJ1-1; D remains unclear. Germline V gene sequence: CDR1 MNHEY, CDR2 SVGEGT. Trimming pared 8 bases from V and 5 bases from J, leaving 9 bases between. The CDR3 runs 11 residues. Written as DNA, the CDR3 is TGTGCCAGCGGTACGGGGACTGAAGCTTTCTTT. This gives the protein CASGTGTEAFF.

The V and J genes are TRBV5-4 and TRBJ1-1; 7 positions agree with TRBD1. The CDR3 is 15 residues long. Trimming removed 4 bases from V and 5 bases from J; junction bases left unmatched: 11. Germline V gives CDR1 SGHNT, CDR2 YYREEE (reference sequence). This CDR3 reads CASSPGTEGWTEAFF. Written as DNA, the CDR3 is TGTGCCAGCAGCCCCGGGACAGAGGGCTGGACTGAAGCTTTCTTT.

The chain combines TRBV5-1 with TRBJ1-4, with TRBD1 matching over 7 bases. Germline values: CDR1 SGHRS, CDR2 YFSETQ. The CDR3 extends over 17 amino acids. Trimming cost V 2 bases and J 8 bases; bases outside gene matches: 15. The DNA for the CDR3 is TGCGCCAGCAGCTTTATGGGCCCAGGGGGAGACCCGGAAAAACTGTTTTTT. This encodes CASSFMGPGGDPEKLFF.

This clonotype has ten or more counts. The J gene is TRBJ2-2, the V gene TRBV12-3 or TRBV12-4; a possible D gene is TRBD2 (6 bases). This CDR3 has 13 amino acids. The V gene lost 6 bases and the J gene lost 3 bases, with 8 bases spanning the gap. CDR3 amino acids: CASRPGDTGELFF. The CDR3 DNA sequence: TGTGCCAGCAGGCCGGGGGACACCGGGGAGCTGTTTTTT.

V gene TRBV7-9 combines with J gene TRBJ1-4; no definite D call. Germline CDR1 is SEHNR and CDR2 is FQNEAQ (reference sequence). There are 16 residues in the CDR3. V was shortened by 0 bases and J by 8 bases, with 16 bases between the two germline ends. The CDR3 nucleotides read TGTGCCAGCAGCTTAGCGTTGGGCCTAACGGGAGAAAAACTGTTTTTT. It translates to CASSLALGLTGEKLFF.

This clonotype was seen a handful of times. V and J are TRBV12-3 or TRBV12-4 and TRBJ1-1; weak D call: TRBD1 (6 bases). With 6 bases removed from V and 3 bases from J, the gap between germline ends came to 20 bases. The CDR3 loop spans 16 amino acids. As DNA, the CDR3 is TGTGCCAGCAGGGATGGGAAGAAGGGGGGTCACACTGAAGCTTTCTTT. It encodes CASRDGKKGGHTEAFF.

This clonotype was counted at least ten times. The CDR3 bases are TGTGCCAGCAGTTACTCTACCCAGGGAGGAGAAAAACTGTTTTTT. It translates to CASSYSTQGGEKLFF. This chain connects TRBV6-5 to TRBJ1-4, with a possible D match to TRBD1 (5 bases). Germline V gene lookup returns CDR1 MNHEY and CDR2 SVGAGI. Trimming removed 0 bases from V and 8 bases from J, with 13 bases in between. CDR3 length: 15 residues.

Judged by abundance, this clonotype is medium-sized. The J gene is TRBJ2-1, the V gene TRBV5-1; D unclear. Germline lookup yields CDR1 SGHRS and CDR2 YFSETQ. Trimming stripped 4 bases from V and 4 bases from J, with 9 bases between. The CDR3 totals 13 residues. CDR3 loop: CASSLDGYNEQFF. CDR3 DNA: TGCGCCAGCAGCCTGGACGGGTACAATGAGCAGTTCTTC.

V gene TRBV6-1 combines with J gene TRBJ1-2; 8 bases are a match to TRBD1. The germline CDR1 and CDR2 sequences are MNHNS and SASEGT. This CDR3 has 14 residues. V shed 7 bases, J shed 2 bases, and the junction held 6 bases outside the gene matches. The CDR3 DNA reads as TGTGCCAGCACCAGATACAGGGGGAACTATGGCTACACCTTC. This encodes CASTRYRGNYGYTF.

As for this clonotype: Just one base apart from a much larger clone, this may be a read error. V and J are TRBV7-2 and TRBJ2-3, with unresolved D. Germline-derived CDR1 and CDR2 are SGHTA and FQGNSA. The CDR3 is 14 amino acids. The CDR3 DNA reads TGTGACAGCAGCTTAGAGTATTCAGCAGATACGCAGTATTTT. This codes for CDSSLEYSADTQYF. The variable domain in full, completed from reference TRBV7-2 and TRBJ2-3, reads GAGVSQSPSNKVTEKGKDVELRCDPISGHTALYWYRQSLGQGLEFLIYFQGNSAPDKSGLPSDRFSAERTGGSVSTLTIQRTQQEDSAVYLCDSSLEYSADTQYFGPGTRLTVL.

This clonotype was seen many times. The V and J genes are TRBV6-5 and TRBJ1-5; 10 bases match TRBD1. CDR1 is MNHEY and CDR2 is SVGAGI in the germline V gene. The CDR3 runs 14 residues. V was clipped by 2 bases and J by 6 bases; unmatched bases: 1. The CDR3 region has the DNA TGTGCCAGCAGTTACGGGACAGGGGTTCAGCCCCAGCATTTT. Translation gives CASSYGTGVQPQHF.

The chain joins TRBV18 to TRBJ1-2, with no clear D. The germline V gene encodes CDR1 KGHSH and CDR2 LQKENI. This CDR3 has 14 amino acids. With 2 bases removed from V and 0 bases from J, the gap between germline ends came to 7 bases. The CDR3 DNA is TGTGCCAGCTCACCAGGACCGACTAACTATGGCTACACCTTC. Protein sequence: CASSPGPTNYGYTF.

V gene TRBV11-3 combines with J gene TRBJ1-1; D is undetermined. CDR1 and CDR2 (germline): SGHNT, YENEEA. The CDR3 is 16 amino acids. V was trimmed by 5 bases and J by 0 bases, leaving 16 bases between them. DNA for the CDR3: TGTGCCAGCAGCCCCGGGTTTCAAAGCATGAACACTGAAGCTTTCTTT. Translating it yields CASSPGFQSMNTEAFF.

The chain recombines TRBV6-6 with TRBJ2-2; TRBD2 matches at 9 bases. Trimming cost V 6 bases and J 4 bases; bases outside gene matches: 6. The CDR3 runs to 15 residues. Looked up from germline, CDR1 is MNHNY and CDR2 is SVGAGI (reference sequence). CDR3 sequence (DNA): TGTGCCAGCAGCCCGACGCGGGGGGGCACCGGGGAGCTGTTTTTT. Its protein product is CASSPTRGGTGELFF.